The rows below give T cell receptor beta chains drawn from one sample of a study of cytomegalovirus exposure and HLA in healthy donors. Profiled with immunoSEQ multiplex PCR; TCRdb holds only in-frame clones, not every one. The sample holds tens of thousands of clones, approximately 82% seen once. The sample consisted of PBMCs. The receptors shown here come from a man aged 50-60 years in good health and CMV-seronegative. CDR3s include the opening cysteine and the closing phenylalanine or tryptophan. The order of the fields is V gene, clone size, J gene, CDR3 protein. Size values are once, few and many counts, or a class for expanded clones, and some rows have none.

>TRBV7-8|NA|TRBJ2-5
CASSFRETQYF
>TRBV2|NA|TRBJ2-7
CASHQGGLLYEQYF
>TRBV6-1|NA|TRBJ2-3
CASRLTSGVTDTQYF
>TRBV25-1|NA|TRBJ2-1
CASSDYSGGGPEQFF
>TRBV10-1|few|TRBJ2-7
CASSEFGSSYEQYF
>TRBV5-4|NA|TRBJ2-1
CASSNSGSAAYNEQFF
>TRBV7-9|NA|TRBJ1-2
CASSTLPGTVGTGYTF
>TRBV28|NA|TRBJ1-5
CASSGTLVGNQPQHF
>TRBV4-3|NA|TRBJ2-5
CASSQVGGALETQYF
>TRBV5-6|NA|TRBJ2-3
CASSFSGGTDTQYF
>TRBV5-4|NA|TRBJ2-2
CASSEGQGAAGELFF
>TRBV15|NA|TRBJ2-3
CATSRDAGITDTQYF
>TRBV9|NA|TRBJ2-3
CASDQRGGGRDTQYF
>TRBV4-1|NA|TRBJ1-1
CASSHAPQGVNTEAFF
>TRBV28|once|TRBJ2-6
CASRGQESLAGANVLTF
>TRBV18|once|TRBJ1-1
CASSPPSHRGTEAFF
>TRBV9|once|TRBJ1-2
CASSVDVRANYGYTF